This TCR beta chain appears in the sequencing data of a study of blood T cells in healthy people across ages. General study results and limits: Naive CD4+ cells and diversity were both higher in long-lived donors than in aged donors.

The sample holds many counts of this clonotype. As yet, its antigen is unknown. Primers used in a second PCR of roughly 7 to 11 cycles were a sample-barcoded 5' primer and a J-beta primer mix. Each cDNA molecule was tagged by a template-switch adaptor with 12 random nucleotides. Using its own MiXCR run on the 5' RACE reads, TCRdb lists one record per CDR3 protein. The sample records 600,000 or so distinct CDR3 sequences, less than 35% being singletons. The trim removed 0 bases at V and 10 bases at J, leaving 9 bases unmatched. The CDR3 has 16 residues. The V gene's germline CDR1 is LGHNA and CDR2 YSLEER. The sample providers were healthy Caucasian people from Russia, aged about 6 to 95. PBMCs numbering at least 6 million were isolated per sample.

Sequenced input: blood. The sequence was obtained from an elderly woman in good health. The rearrangement uses TRBV4-3 and TRBJ1-6; TRBD1 matches at 7 bases. Here the CDR3 reads CASSQDRGQLGSPLHF. The DNA for the CDR3 is TGCGCCAGCAGCCAAGATAGGGGACAGTTAGGCTCACCCCTCCACTTT.